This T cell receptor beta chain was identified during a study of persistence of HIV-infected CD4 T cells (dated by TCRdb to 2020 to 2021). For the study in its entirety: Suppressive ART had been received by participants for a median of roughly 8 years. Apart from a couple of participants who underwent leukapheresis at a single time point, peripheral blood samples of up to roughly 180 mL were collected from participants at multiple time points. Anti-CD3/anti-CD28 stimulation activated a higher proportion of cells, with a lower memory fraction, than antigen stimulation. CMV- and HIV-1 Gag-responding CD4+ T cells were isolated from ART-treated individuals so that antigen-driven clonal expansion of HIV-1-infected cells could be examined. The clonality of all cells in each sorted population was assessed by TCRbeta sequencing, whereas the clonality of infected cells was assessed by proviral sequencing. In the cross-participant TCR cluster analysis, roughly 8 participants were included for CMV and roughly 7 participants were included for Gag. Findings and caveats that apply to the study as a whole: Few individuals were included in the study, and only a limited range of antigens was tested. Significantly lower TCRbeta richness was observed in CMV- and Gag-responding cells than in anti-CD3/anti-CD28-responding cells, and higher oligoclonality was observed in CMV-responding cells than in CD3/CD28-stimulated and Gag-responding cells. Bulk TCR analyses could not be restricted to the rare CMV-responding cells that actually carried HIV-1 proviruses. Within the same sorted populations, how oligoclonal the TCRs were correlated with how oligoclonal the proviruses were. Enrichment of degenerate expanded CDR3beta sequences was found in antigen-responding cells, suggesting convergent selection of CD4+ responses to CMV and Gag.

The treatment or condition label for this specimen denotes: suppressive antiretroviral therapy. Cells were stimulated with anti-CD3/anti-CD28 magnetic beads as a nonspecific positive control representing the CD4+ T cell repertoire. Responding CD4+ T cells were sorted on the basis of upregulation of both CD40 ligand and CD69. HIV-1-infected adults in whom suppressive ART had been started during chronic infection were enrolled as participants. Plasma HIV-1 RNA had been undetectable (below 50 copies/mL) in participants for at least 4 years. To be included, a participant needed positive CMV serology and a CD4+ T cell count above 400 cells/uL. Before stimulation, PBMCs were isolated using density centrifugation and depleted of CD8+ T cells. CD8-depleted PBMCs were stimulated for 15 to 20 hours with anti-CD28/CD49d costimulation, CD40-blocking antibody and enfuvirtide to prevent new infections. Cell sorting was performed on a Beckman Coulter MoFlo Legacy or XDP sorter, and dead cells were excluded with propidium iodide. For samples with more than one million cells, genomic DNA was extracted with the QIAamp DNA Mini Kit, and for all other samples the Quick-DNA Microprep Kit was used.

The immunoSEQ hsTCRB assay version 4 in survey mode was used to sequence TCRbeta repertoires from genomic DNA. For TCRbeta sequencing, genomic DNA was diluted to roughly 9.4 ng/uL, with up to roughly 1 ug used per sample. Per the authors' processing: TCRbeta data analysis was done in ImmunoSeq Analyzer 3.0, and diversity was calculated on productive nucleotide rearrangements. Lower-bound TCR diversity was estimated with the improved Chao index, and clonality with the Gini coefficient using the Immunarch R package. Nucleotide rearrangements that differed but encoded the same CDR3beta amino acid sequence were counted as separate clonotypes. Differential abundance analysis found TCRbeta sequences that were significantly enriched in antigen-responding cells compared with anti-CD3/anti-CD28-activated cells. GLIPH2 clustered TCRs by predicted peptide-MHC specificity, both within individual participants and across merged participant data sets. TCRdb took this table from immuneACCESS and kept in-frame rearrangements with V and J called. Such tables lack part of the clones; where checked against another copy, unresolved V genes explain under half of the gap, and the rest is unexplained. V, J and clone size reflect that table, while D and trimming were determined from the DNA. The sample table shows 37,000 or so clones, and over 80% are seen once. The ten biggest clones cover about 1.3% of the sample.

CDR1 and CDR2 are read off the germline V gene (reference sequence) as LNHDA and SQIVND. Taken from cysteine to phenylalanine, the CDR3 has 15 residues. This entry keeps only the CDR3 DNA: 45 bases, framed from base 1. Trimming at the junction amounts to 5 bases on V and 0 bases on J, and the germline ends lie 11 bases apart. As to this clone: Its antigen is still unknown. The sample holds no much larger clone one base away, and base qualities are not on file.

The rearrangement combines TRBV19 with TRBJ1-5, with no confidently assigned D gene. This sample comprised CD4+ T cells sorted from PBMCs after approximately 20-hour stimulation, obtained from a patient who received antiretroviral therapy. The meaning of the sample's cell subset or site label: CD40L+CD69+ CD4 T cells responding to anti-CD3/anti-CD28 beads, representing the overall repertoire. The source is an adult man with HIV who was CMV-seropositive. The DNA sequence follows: TGTGCCAGTAGTCGGCACTCCTATAGCAATCAGCCCCAGCATTTT. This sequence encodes CASSRHSYSNQPQHF.